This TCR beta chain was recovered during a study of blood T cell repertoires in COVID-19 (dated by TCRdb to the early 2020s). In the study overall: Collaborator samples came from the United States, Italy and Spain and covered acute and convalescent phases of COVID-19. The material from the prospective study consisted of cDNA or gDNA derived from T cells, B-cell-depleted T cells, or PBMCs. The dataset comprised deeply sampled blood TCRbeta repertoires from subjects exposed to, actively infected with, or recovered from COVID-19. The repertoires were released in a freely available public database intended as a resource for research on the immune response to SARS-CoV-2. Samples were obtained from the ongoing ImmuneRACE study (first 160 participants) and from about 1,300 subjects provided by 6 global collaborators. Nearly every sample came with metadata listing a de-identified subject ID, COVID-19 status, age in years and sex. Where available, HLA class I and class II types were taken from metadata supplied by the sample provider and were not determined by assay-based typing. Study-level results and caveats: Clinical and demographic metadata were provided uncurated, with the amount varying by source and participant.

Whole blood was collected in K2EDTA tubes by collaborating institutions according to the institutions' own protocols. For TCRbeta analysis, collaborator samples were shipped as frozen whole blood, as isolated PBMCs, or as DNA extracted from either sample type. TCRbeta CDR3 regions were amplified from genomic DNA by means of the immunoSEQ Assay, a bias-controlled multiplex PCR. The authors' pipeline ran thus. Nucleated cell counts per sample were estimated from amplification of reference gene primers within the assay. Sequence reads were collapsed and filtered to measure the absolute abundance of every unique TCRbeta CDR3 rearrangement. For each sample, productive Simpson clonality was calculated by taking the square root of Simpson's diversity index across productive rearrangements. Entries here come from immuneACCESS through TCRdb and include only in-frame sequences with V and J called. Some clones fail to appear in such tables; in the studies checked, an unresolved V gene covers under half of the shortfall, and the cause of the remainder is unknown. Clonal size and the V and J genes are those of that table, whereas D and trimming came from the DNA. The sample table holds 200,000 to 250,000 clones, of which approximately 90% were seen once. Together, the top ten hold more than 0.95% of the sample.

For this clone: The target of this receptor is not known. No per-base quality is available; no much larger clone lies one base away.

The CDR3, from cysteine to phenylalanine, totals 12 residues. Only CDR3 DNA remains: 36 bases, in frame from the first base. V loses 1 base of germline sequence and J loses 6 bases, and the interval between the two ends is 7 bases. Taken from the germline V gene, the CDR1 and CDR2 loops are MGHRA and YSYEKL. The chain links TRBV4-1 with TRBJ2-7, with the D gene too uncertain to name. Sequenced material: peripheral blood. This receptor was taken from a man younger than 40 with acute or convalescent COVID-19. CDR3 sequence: CASSQGLREQYF. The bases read TGCGCCAGCAGCCAAGGCCTGCGCGAGCAGTACTTC.